Below, one T cell receptor (beta chain) is given with its context. Its recognized antigen is unknown. Base qualities are not at hand, and no much larger clone is one base apart. The immunoSEQ Assay, a bias-controlled multiplex PCR, was used to amplify TCRbeta CDR3 regions from genomic DNA. The source study handled its data this way. Within the assay, amplification of reference gene primers was used to estimate how many nucleated cells each sample contained. To quantify the absolute abundance of each unique TCRbeta CDR3 rearrangement, sequence reads were collapsed and filtered. For each sample, productive Simpson clonality was calculated by taking the square root of Simpson's diversity index across productive rearrangements. TCRdb mirrors the immuneACCESS table, restricted to in-frame sequences. Some clones are absent from its copies; in checked studies, under half trace to an unresolved V gene, and the reason for the others is unknown. V, J and clone size are taken as reported in that table, and D and trimming were inferred from the DNA itself. Here the sample has approximately 83,000 clones; 77% occur a single time. The ten largest clones add up to around 10% of the sample.

Taken from the germline V gene, the CDR1 and CDR2 loops are SGHTA and FQGNSA. The germline V and J ends show losses of 3 bases and 1 base respectively, and no gene match explains 2 bases of the junction. The CDR3 runs 14 amino acids, cysteine and phenylalanine included. The read is trimmed to its CDR3 DNA, 42 bases read in frame from base 1. The data are from a study of blood T cell repertoires in COVID-19 (dated by TCRdb to about 2020). Regarding the study in general: Samples covering the acute and convalescent phases of COVID-19 were provided by collaborators in the United States, Italy and Spain. Deeply sampled blood TCRbeta repertoires from subjects exposed to, actively infected with, or recovered from COVID-19 were included in the dataset. Nearly every sample came with metadata listing a de-identified subject ID, COVID-19 status, age in years and sex. The prospective study material was composed of cDNA or gDNA derived from T cells, B-cell-depleted T cells, or PBMCs. Where HLA class I and class II types were available, the types were taken from metadata supplied by the sample provider, not from assay-based typing. The repertoires were released in a freely available public database meant as a resource for research on the immune response to SARS-CoV-2. Samples came from the ongoing ImmuneRACE study (first 160 participants) plus 1,254 subjects from 6 global collaborators. What the authors observed across the whole study: How much clinical and demographic metadata was included differed by source and by participant, and the metadata was provided uncurated.

Each collaborating institution followed its own protocols to collect whole blood in K2EDTA tubes. For TCRbeta analysis, collaborator samples were shipped as frozen whole blood, as isolated PBMCs, or as DNA extracted from either sample type. The sequence is built from TRBV7-2 and TRBJ2-7; 8 nucleotides in the junction match TRBD1. The sample was peripheral blood. The receptor comes from an elderly woman with acute or convalescent COVID-19. The CDR3 here reads CASSLTGASYEQYF. The nucleotides read TGTGCCAGCAGCTTGACAGGGGCTTCCTACGAGCAGTACTTC.